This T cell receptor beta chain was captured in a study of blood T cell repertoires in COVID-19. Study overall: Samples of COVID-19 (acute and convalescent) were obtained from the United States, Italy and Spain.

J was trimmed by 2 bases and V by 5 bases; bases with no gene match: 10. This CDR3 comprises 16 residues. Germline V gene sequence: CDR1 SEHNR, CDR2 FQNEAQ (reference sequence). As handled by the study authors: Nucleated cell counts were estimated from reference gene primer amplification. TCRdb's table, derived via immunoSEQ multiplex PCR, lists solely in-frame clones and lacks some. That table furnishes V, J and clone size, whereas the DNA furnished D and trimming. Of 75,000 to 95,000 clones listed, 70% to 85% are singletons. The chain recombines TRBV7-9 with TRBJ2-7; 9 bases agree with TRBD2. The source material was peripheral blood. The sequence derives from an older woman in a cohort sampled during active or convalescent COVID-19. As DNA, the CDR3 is TGTGCCAGCAGCGCCCCGTCGACTAGCGGAACCTACGAGCAGTACTTC. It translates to CASSAPSTSGTYEQYF.